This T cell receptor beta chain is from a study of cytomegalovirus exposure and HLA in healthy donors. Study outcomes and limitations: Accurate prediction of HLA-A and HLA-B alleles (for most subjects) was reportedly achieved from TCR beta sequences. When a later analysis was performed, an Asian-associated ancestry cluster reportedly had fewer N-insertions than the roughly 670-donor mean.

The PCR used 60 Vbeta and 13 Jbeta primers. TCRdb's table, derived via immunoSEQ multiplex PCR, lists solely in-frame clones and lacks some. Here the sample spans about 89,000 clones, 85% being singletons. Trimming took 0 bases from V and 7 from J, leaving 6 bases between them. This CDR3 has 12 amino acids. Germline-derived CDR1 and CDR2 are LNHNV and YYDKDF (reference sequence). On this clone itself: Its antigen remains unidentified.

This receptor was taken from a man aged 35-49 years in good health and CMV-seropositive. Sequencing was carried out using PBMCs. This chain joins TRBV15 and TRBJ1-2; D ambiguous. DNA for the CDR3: TGTGCCACCAGCAGAGATCTCTCTGGCTACACCTTC. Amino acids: CATSRDLSGYTF.